A single sample is the source of the 26 T cell receptor beta chains below, sequenced in a study of shared clonotypes between healthy human individuals. Only in-frame clones appear in the TCRdb table, and some are missing; sequencing was by immunoSEQ multiplex PCR. The table records hundreds of thousands of clones, about 80% of them present only once. The source material was memory CD4+ T cells sorted from blood. Subset: CD45RA-negative fraction. These receptors came from a woman aged 25 to 45 in good health.

The chain links TRBV30 to TRBJ1-1; possible D gene TRBD1, 5 bases. This CDR3 comprises 13 residues. The ends were cut back, 4 bases at V and 1 base at J, with 10 bases in the middle. The germline V gene encodes CDR1 GTSNPN and CDR2 SVGIG (reference sequence). DNA for the CDR3: TGTGCCTGGAAGGGAGGGGAGAACACTGAAGCTTTCTTT. This codes for CAWKGGENTEAFF.

This chain connects TRBV28 to TRBJ1-5; the D gene is possibly TRBD1 (5 bases). CDR3 length: 15 amino acids. V gave up 7 bases and J gave up 3 bases, with 16 bases separating them. The V gene's germline CDR1 is MDHEN and CDR2 SYDVKM. CDR3 protein: CASILGAGNNQPQHF. The CDR3 bases are TGTGCCAGCATCCTCGGGGCAGGTAACAATCAGCCCCAGCATTTT.

The chain employs TRBV28 and TRBJ2-5; TRBD2 is a possible D gene (6 bases). Germline V gene sequence: CDR1 MDHEN, CDR2 SYDVKM. V shed 5 bases and J shed 4 bases, with 11 bases lying between them. This CDR3 has 13 residues. CDR3 protein: CASSPWEAETQYF. The CDR3 region has the DNA TGTGCCAGCAGTCCCTGGGAGGCAGAGACCCAGTACTTC.

The chain is built from TRBV6-5 and TRBJ1-4; D gene ambiguous. The CDR3 loop spans 15 amino acids. V was trimmed by 6 bases and J by 5 bases, leaving 16 bases between them. Germline values: CDR1 MNHEY, CDR2 SVGAGI. CDR3 bases: TGTGCCAGCAGGGCCCGCCAACAGACAAATGAAAAACTGTTTTTT. Its translation: CASRARQQTNEKLFF.

The chain couples TRBV7-8 to TRBJ2-1; 10 positions agree with TRBD1. J gave up 8 bases and V 5 bases, and 6 bases lay outside the gene matches. Germline loops: CDR1 SGHVS, CDR2 FQNEAQ. The CDR3 extends over 14 amino acids. The CDR3 nucleotides read TGTGCCAGCAGCCAGAGACAGGGGGCCTATGAGCAGTTCTTC. It codes for CASSQRQGAYEQFF.

This clone has only a few counts. The V gene is TRBV11-2, the J gene TRBJ1-2; D not certain. Trimming removed 1 base from V and 4 bases from J, with 13 bases in between. This CDR3 comprises 15 residues. The germline V gene has CDR1 SGHAT and CDR2 FQNNGV. The CDR3 coding sequence is TGTGCCAGCAGCTTAGGGGCCGGGATCGGCTATGGCTACACCTTC. The encoded protein is CASSLGAGIGYGYTF.

In this sample, this clone turned up once. It is unclear where the CDR3 begins or ends on the DNA, so no DNA is shown, and the CDR3 is as TCRdb lists it. The chain couples TRBV19 to TRBJ2-7; TRBD2, the table's D call, lacks a check against the DNA. Germline V CDR1 and CDR2: LNHDA, SQIVND (reference sequence). The CDR3 is 13 amino acids long, termini counted. The chain's CDR3 is CASTSARGGEQYF.

In this sample, this clone turned up a few times. This sequence joins TRBV29-1 and TRBJ1-1; a weak D match, TRBD1 (5 bases). Germline V gene data show CDR1 as SQVTM and CDR2 as ANQGSEA. This CDR3 is built from 14 residues. V was shortened by 6 bases and J by 6 bases, with 20 bases between the two germline ends. CDR3 sequence (DNA): TGCAGCGTCCGGACGCCTGGAGGGGAAGCTGAAGCTTTCTTT. This sequence encodes CSVRTPGGEAEAFF.

This chain joins TRBV19 and TRBJ2-6; 11 bases fit TRBD1. The CDR3 consists of 17 residues. The V gene end was trimmed by 5 bases and the J gene end by 0 bases; junction bases not matched to a gene: 3. Germline assignment: CDR1 LNHDA and CDR2 SQIVND (reference sequence). CDR3 amino acids: CASSRTGGLSGANVLTF. In nucleotides, the CDR3 is TGTGCCAGTAGTCGGACAGGGGGCCTCTCTGGGGCCAACGTCCTGACTTTC.

V and J are TRBV6-6 and TRBJ2-1; D ambiguous. The V and J ends lost 6 bases and 0 bases respectively, with 3 bases between them. The germline CDR1 and CDR2 sequences are MNHNY and SVGAGI (reference sequence). The CDR3 is 12 residues long. CDR3 nucleotides: TGTGCCAGCAGGGACTCCTACAATGAGCAGTTCTTC. Translation: CASRDSYNEQFF.

Only one count was recorded for this clone. This chain connects TRBV5-1 to TRBJ1-1, with 7 bases aligning to TRBD1. The CDR3 has 17 residues. Germline loops: CDR1 SGHRS, CDR2 YFSETQ. J gave up 0 bases and V 0 bases, and 8 bases lay outside the gene matches. The CDR3 loop is CASSLAVRDRLNTEAFF. In DNA, the CDR3 is TGCGCCAGCAGCTTGGCAGTCCGGGACAGACTGAACACTGAAGCTTTCTTT.

This chain joins TRBV10-3 and TRBJ1-5; D possibly corresponds to TRBD1 (6 bases). V dropped 3 bases and J dropped 5 bases, with 14 bases sitting between them. Germline loops: CDR1 ENHRY, CDR2 SYGVKD. This CDR3 has 15 residues. CDR3 in DNA: TGTGCCATCAGTGATCGACAGGAGGGCGATCAGCCCCAGCATTTT. Encoded protein: CAISDRQEGDQPQHF.

The chain has TRBV30 and TRBJ1-2, with 7 bases that match TRBD1. CDR3 length: 16 amino acids. Germline CDR1 and CDR2: GTSNPN and SVGIG (reference sequence). The J segment lost 4 bases and the V segment lost 0 bases, leaving 11 bases of the junction unmatched. The CDR3 is CAWSVLSRGRGYGYTF. CDR3 nucleotide sequence: TGTGCCTGGAGTGTACTGTCGAGGGGGCGAGGCTATGGCTACACCTTC.

For this clone: The sample carries other DNA sequences with the same CDR3. The gene calls are TRBV20-1 and TRBJ2-1; D ambiguous. V lost 3 bases to trimming and J lost 3 bases, with 3 bases between them. The CDR3 is 11 amino acids. Germline CDR1 reads DFQATT; CDR2 reads SNEGSKA (reference sequence). Here the CDR3 reads CSARFYNEQFF. In DNA, the CDR3 is TGCAGTGCTAGGTTCTACAATGAGCAGTTCTTC.

The rearrangement uses TRBV18 and TRBJ2-7; perhaps TRBD1 as D (5 bases). The germline CDR1 and CDR2 sequences are KGHSH and LQKENI. The V and J ends lost 5 bases and 2 bases respectively, with 10 bases between them. CDR3 length equals 13 residues. The CDR3 loop is CASSSDSTYEQYF. CDR3 coding DNA: TGTGCCAGCTCATCAGACAGCACCTACGAGCAGTACTTC.

The chain couples TRBV7-3 to TRBJ2-5; possibly TRBD1 or TRBD2 for D (5 bases each). Germline V gene data show CDR1 as SGHTA and CDR2 as FQGTGA. The CDR3 is 15 amino acids. V was trimmed by 3 bases and J by 2 bases, leaving 13 bases between them. The CDR3 region has the DNA TGTGCCAGCAGCTTTTCCGGGACGCAACAAGAGACCCAGTACTTC. Amino acid sequence: CASSFSGTQQETQYF.

This chain joins TRBV11-2 and TRBJ2-3; no clear D. V gave up 3 bases and J gave up 5 bases, with 3 bases separating them. Germline-derived CDR1 and CDR2 are SGHAT and FQNNGV. The CDR3 is made up of 11 amino acids. In DNA form, the CDR3 reads TGTGCCAGCAGCTTTTTAGATACGCAGTATTTT. The encoded protein is CASSFLDTQYF.

This chain links TRBV27 with TRBJ2-7, with D maybe TRBD1 (6 bases). This CDR3 region has 14 residues. V dropped 6 bases and J dropped 0 bases, with 12 bases sitting between them. Germline V gene lookup returns CDR1 MNHEY and CDR2 SMNVEV (reference sequence). CDR3 sequence (DNA): TGTGCCAGCAGGTACAGGGATAGCTCCTACGAGCAGTACTTC. Protein: CASRYRDSSYEQYF.

In its sample, this clone was seen once. The rearrangement joins TRBV19 to TRBJ2-5; TRBD2 is a possible D gene (6 bases). The germline V gene encodes CDR1 LNHDA and CDR2 SQIVND (reference sequence). V was clipped by 1 base and J by 11 bases, with 11 bases between them. The CDR3 sequence is 12 residues long. CDR3 nucleotides: TGTGCCAGTAGTATAGTTTCGGGGGAGCAGTACTTC. It encodes CASSIVSGEQYF.

V is TRBV27 and J is TRBJ2-2, with D perhaps TRBD1 (5 bases). The CDR3 sequence is 14 residues long. V lost 2 bases and J lost 5, with 9 bases in between. The germline gives CDR1 MNHEY, CDR2 SMNVEV (reference sequence). CDR3 bases: TGTGCCAGCAGTTTAGTACAGGCTACCGGGGAGCTGTTTTTT. This gives the protein CASSLVQATGELFF.

V gene TRBV28 combines with J gene TRBJ2-2; the D gene is possibly TRBD1 (5 bases). The CDR3 consists of 13 residues. The V gene lost 11 bases and the J gene lost 3 bases, with 13 bases spanning the gap. Germline V gene lookup returns CDR1 MDHEN and CDR2 SYDVKM. The CDR3 protein is CASQGVYTGELFF. Here the CDR3 DNA reads TGTGCCTCTCAGGGTGTGTACACCGGGGAGCTGTTTTTT.

V is TRBV6-5 and J is TRBJ2-7; D perhaps matches TRBD1 (6 bases). The CDR3 totals 14 residues. Germline loops: CDR1 MNHEY, CDR2 SVGAGI. Trimming pared 7 bases from V and 0 bases from J, leaving 13 bases between. In nucleotides, the CDR3 is TGTGCCAGCACCATGCGGACAGACTCCTACGAGCAGTACTTC. Its protein is CASTMRTDSYEQYF.

This clone occurred many times. This chain links TRBV9 with TRBJ2-2; D call uncertain. There are 13 residues in the CDR3. V lost 1 base and J 5 bases, leaving 6 bases between the germline ends. Germline assignment: CDR1 SGDLS and CDR2 YYNGEE. The CDR3 region has the DNA TGTGCCAGCAGCGTAATTAGTACCGGGGAGCTGTTTTTT. This translates into CASSVISTGELFF.

This clone was seen only once. The gene calls are TRBV7-2 and TRBJ2-7; TRBD2 agrees at 15 bases. The J segment lost 9 bases and the V segment lost 4 bases, leaving 4 bases of the junction unmatched. CDR1 and CDR2 (germline): SGHTA, FQGNSA. CDR3 length: 14 residues. The CDR3 DNA reads as TGTGCCAGCAGCTCGGGACTAGCGGGAGGAGGGCAGTACTTC. This gives the protein CASSSGLAGGGQYF.

The genes are TRBV11-2 and TRBJ1-1; 7 bases match TRBD1. CDR3 length: 15 amino acids. Unmatched junction bases numbered 7, after V lost 1 base and J lost 5 bases. Germline values: CDR1 SGHAT, CDR2 FQNNGV. CDR3 sequence: CASSLVRGRGTEAFF. The CDR3 bases are TGTGCCAGCAGCTTAGTAAGGGGGCGGGGAACTGAAGCTTTCTTT.

The CDR3 nucleotides are TGTGCCAGCAGTTACTCCGATGGGGGCCCCTACGAGCAGTACTTC. It translates to CASSYSDGGPYEQYF. This sequence joins TRBV6-5 and TRBJ2-7; possibly TRBD1 for D (6 bases). The germline CDR1 and CDR2 sequences are MNHEY and SVGAGI. CDR3 length: 15 amino acids. V shed 0 bases and J shed 2 bases, with 11 bases lying between them.